The entry below gives a single TCR beta chain sequence along with its context. The sample is drawn from a study of blood T cell repertoires in COVID-19. The authors' processing: The assay estimated nucleated cells by amplifying reference gene primers. Using immunoSEQ multiplex PCR, the repertoire was profiled, and TCRdb retains in-frame clones only, with some absent. V and J calls and clone size are given by that table; D and trimming were obtained from the DNA. Here the sample spans about 240,000 clones, approximately 78% being singletons. The clonotype originates from a woman in her fifties or sixties with active or convalescent COVID-19. Sequenced input: peripheral blood.

CDR3: CASSPKDRAQFF. The CDR3 bases are TGTGCCAGCAGCCCCAAGGACAGGGCGCAGTTCTTC. The chain has TRBV9 and TRBJ2-1; 8 bases are shared with TRBD1. V was clipped by 4 bases and J by 12 bases; unmatched bases: 6. The germline V gene has CDR1 SGDLS and CDR2 YYNGEE. This CDR3 is 12 amino acids long.